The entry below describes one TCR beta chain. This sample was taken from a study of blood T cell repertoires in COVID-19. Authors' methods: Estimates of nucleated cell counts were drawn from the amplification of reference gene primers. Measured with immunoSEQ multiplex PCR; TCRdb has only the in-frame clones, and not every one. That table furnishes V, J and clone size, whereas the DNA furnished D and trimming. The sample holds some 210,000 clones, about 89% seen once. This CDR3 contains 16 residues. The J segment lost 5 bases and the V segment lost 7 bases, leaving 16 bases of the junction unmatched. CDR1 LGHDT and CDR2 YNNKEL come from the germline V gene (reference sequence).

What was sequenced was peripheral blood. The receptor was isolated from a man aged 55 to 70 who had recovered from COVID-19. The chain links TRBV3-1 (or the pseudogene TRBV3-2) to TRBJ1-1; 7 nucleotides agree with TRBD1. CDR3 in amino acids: CASTPVVQGGRTEAFF. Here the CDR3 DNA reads TGTGCCAGCACTCCGGTGGTGCAAGGGGGCCGTACTGAAGCTTTCTTT.